The TCR beta chain described here comes from a study of type 1 regulatory T cells. MiXCR was run by TCRdb on the reads, yielding one entry per CDR3 protein. Among about 62,000 distinct CDR3 sequences listed, approximately 67% were seen once. Looked up from germline, CDR1 is MNHNS and CDR2 is SASEGT. V lost 0 bases and J lost 12, with 11 bases in between. The CDR3 consists of 12 residues. This clonotype was detected a few times. What it binds is not known. The TCR comes from a human donor in good health. This chain links TRBV6-1 with TRBJ1-1; D unresolved. The sample comprised cultured non-Tr1 T cells, either the whole culture or a sorted T cell fraction (not recorded which). CDR3 amino acids: CASSEAGDLSFF. The CDR3 DNA follows: TGTGCCAGCAGTGAAGCGGGCGATCTGTCTTTCTTT.